Included here is one T cell receptor (beta chain) sequence, with context. Its specificity is not known. The data originate from a study of a mutant IDH1 vaccine in newly diagnosed glioma. Study-wide context: All eight of the vaccinations patients received fell in weeks 1, 3, 5, 7, 11, 15, 19 and 23. Patients under treatment included about 60% males and around 38% females and had a mean age of roughly 43 years.

Study-level findings and limits: Induction of immune responses by the vaccine occurred in roughly 93% of patients.

Measured with immunoSEQ multiplex PCR; TCRdb has only the in-frame clones, and not every one. This table has 70,000 to 100,000 clones, 90% to 95% appearing once. This sample's time point: week 5, during vaccination. The content of each vaccine dose was 300 ug of mutant IDH1 20-mer peptide, and topical imiquimod accompanied it. This TCR was sampled from a woman between 50 and 59 years old with glioma. The sample in question was PBMCs, obtained from a glioma patient whose treatment included an IDH1 peptide vaccine.

CDR3 amino acids: CASSRDIANTGELFF. CDR3 in DNA: TGTGCCAGCAGCCGGGACATAGCGAACACCGGGGAGCTGTTTTTT. The rearrangement joins TRBV11-2 to TRBJ2-2, with D tentatively TRBD1 (6 bases). Trimming removed 5 bases at V and 0 bases at J, with 10 bases between. Germline CDR1 is SGHAT and CDR2 is FQNNGV. There are 15 residues in the CDR3.